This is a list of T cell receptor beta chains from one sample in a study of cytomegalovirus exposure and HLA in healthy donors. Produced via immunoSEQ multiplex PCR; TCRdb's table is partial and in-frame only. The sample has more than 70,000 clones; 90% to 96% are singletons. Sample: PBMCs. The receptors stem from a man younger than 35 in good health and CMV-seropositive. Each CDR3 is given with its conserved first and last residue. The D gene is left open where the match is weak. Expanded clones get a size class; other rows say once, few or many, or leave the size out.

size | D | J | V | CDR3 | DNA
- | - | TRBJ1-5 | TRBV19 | CASQGANQPQHF | TGTGCCAGCCAAGGGGCTAATCAGCCCCAGCATTTT
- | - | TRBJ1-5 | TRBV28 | CASSPTNGGQPQHF | TGTGCCAGCAGCCCCACTAATGGAGGTCAGCCCCAGCATTTT
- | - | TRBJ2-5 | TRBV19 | CASSLRRELIGETQYF | TGTGCCAGTAGTCTTCGTAGAGAGTTGATTGGAGAGACCCAGTACTTC
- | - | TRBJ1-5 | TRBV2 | CASDWGDQPQHF | TGTGCCAGTGATTGGGGGGATCAGCCCCAGCATTTT
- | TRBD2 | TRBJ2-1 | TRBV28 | CASSSGLVLLNEQFF | TGTGCCAGCAGTTCGGGACTAGTCCTATTAAATGAGCAGTTCTTC
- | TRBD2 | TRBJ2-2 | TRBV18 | CASYHPGLAGGMNTGELFF | TGTGCCAGCTATCACCCGGGACTAGCGGGAGGGATGAACACCGGGGAGCTGTTTTTT
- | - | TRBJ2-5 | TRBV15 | CATSTTGAGETQYF | TGTGCCACCAGCACGACGGGAGCAGGGGAGACCCAGTACTTC
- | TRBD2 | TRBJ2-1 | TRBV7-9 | CASSTSGRDYNEQFF | TGTGCCAGCAGCACTAGCGGGAGGGATTACAATGAGCAGTTCTTC
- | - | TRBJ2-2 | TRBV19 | CASSLTGYTGELFF | TGTGCCAGTAGCCTGACTGGGTACACCGGGGAGCTGTTTTTT
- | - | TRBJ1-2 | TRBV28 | CASSFSSGQRAGYTF | TGTGCCAGCAGTTTTTCTTCTGGACAGAGAGCAGGCTACACCTTC
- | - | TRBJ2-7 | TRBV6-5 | CASTAGMSSYEQYF | TGTGCCAGCACCGCCGGGATGTCGTCCTACGAGCAGTACTTC
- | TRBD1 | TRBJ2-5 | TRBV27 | CASKPGTEQETQYF | TGTGCCAGCAAACCCGGGACAGAGCAAGAGACCCAGTACTTC
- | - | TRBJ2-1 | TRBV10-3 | CAISVADVNEQFF | TGTGCCATCAGTGTAGCTGATGTCAATGAGCAGTTCTTC
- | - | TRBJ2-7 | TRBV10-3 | CAISEWGGLEQYF | TGTGCCATCAGTGAGTGGGGGGGGCTCGAGCAGTACTTC
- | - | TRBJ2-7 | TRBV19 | CASSIQAGYEQYF | TGTGCCAGTAGTATACAGGCAGGGTACGAGCAGTACTTC
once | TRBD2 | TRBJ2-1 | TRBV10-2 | CASSESRLAGKYNEQFF | TGCGCCAGCAGTGAGTCTCGGCTAGCGGGTAAATACAATGAGCAGTTCTTC
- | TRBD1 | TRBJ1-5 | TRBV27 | CASSSGQVKGLGQPQHF | TGTGCCAGCAGTTCGGGACAGGTGAAGGGGTTGGGTCAGCCCCAGCATTTT
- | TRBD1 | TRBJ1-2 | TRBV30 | CAWSPRDRVSYLDGYTF | TGTGCCTGGAGCCCCCGGGACAGGGTGTCTTATTTAGATGGCTACACCTTC
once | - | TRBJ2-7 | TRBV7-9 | CASSLGEREQYF | TGTGCCAGCAGCTTAGGTGAGCGCGAGCAGTACTTC
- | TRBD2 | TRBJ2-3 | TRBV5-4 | CASTLAGGGTDTQYF | TGTGCCAGCACCCTAGCGGGAGGTGGGACAGATACGCAGTATTTT
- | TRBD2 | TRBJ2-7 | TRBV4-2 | CASSQEREGYEQYF | TGTGCCAGCAGCCAAGAGCGGGAGGGTTACGAGCAGTACTTC
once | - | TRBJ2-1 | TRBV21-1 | CASSARLVMSYNEQFF | TGTGCCAGCAGCGCTCGACTAGTTATGTCCTACAATGAGCAGTTCTTC
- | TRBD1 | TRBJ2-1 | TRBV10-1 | CASSVQGSYNEQFF | TGCGCCAGCAGTGTACAGGGGTCCTACAATGAGCAGTTCTTC
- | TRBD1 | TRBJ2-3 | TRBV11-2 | CASSSGTVTDTQYF | TGTGCCAGCAGCTCCGGGACAGTCACAGATACGCAGTATTTT
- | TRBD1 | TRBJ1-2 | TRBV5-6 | CASSLGTGEGYTF | TGTGCCAGCAGCTTGGGGACAGGGGAAGGCTACACCTTC
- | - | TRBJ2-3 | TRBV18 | CASSPPEGALSTDTQYF | TGTGCCAGCTCACCACCGGAAGGAGCGCTTAGCACAGATACGCAGTATTTT
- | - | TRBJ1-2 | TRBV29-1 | CSVGESNIYGYTF | TGCAGCGTTGGGGAGTCCAATATCTATGGCTACACCTTC
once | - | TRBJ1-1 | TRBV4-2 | CASSPSPGGNTEAFF | TGTGCCAGCAGCCCTTCCCCGGGGGGGAACACTGAAGCTTTCTTT
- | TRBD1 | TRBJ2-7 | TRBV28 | CASSLAQGAGYEQYF | TGTGCCAGCAGCCTAGCACAGGGGGCTGGGTACGAGCAGTACTTC
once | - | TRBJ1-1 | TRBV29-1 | CSVFSGEAFF | TGCAGCGTTTTCTCAGGGGAAGCTTTCTTT
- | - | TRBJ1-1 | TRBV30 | CATTGNLHTEAFF | TGTGCCACCACAGGGAACCTGCACACTGAAGCTTTCTTT
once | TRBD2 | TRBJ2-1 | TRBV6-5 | CASSYSGGGPYEQFF | TGTGCCAGCAGTTACTCTGGGGGAGGGCCCTATGAGCAGTTCTTC
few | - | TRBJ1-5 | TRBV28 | CASSLGGARQPQHF | TGTGCCAGCAGTTTGGGGGGGGCGAGGCAGCCCCAGCATTTT
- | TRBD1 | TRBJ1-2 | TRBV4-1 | CASSPTTGAVGGYTF | TGCGCCAGCAGCCCGACGACAGGGGCGGTGGGTGGCTACACCTTC
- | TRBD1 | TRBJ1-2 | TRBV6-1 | CASRSGGRGYGYTF | TGTGCCAGCAGATCTGGCGGCAGGGGGTATGGCTACACCTTC
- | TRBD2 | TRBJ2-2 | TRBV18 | CASSQLAGAGRTGELFF | TGTGCCAGCTCACAACTAGCGGGAGCCGGACGGACAGGGGAGCTGTTTTTT
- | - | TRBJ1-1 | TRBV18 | CASSPPTVNTEAFF | TGTGCCAGCTCACCACCGACAGTGAACACTGAAGCTTTCTTT
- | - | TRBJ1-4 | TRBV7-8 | CASSLGYRATNEKLFF | TGTGCCAGCAGCTTGGGATACAGGGCGACTAATGAAAAACTGTTTTTT
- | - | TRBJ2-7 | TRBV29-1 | CSVVAPHPDTGTYEQYF | TGCAGCGTTGTTGCTCCTCACCCGGATACAGGAACTTACGAGCAGTACTTC
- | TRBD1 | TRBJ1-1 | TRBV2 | CASPGQGKLRAEAFF | TGTGCCAGCCCGGGACAGGGGAAATTAAGAGCTGAAGCTTTCTTT
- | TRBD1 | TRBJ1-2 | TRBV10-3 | CAISPGQGNYGYTF | TGTGCCATCAGCCCGGGACAGGGGAACTATGGCTACACCTTC
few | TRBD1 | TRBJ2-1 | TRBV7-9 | CASSLLGQGRNEQFF | TGTGCCAGCAGCTTATTGGGACAGGGGCGCAATGAGCAGTTCTTC
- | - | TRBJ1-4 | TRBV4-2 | CASSPIRDTNEKLFF | TGTGCCAGCAGCCCCATCCGGGACACCAATGAAAAACTGTTTTTT
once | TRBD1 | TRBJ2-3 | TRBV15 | CATSRGRDRGTDTQYF | TGTGCCACCAGCAGAGGCCGGGACAGGGGTACAGATACGCAGTATTTT
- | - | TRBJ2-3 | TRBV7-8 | CASSSSRDTQYF | TGTGCCAGCAGCTCTTCTAGGGATACGCAGTATTTT
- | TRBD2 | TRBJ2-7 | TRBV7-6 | CASSSGLVSYEQYF | TGTGCCAGCAGCTCAGGACTAGTTTCCTACGAGCAGTACTTC
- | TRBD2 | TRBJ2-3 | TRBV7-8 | CASSLGLAGGHLGDTQYF | TGTGCCAGCAGCTTAGGCCTAGCGGGAGGCCACCTCGGGGATACGCAGTATTTT
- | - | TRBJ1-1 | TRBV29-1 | CSVEDKGTWFNTEAFF | TGCAGCGTTGAAGATAAAGGGACTTGGTTTAACACTGAAGCTTTCTTT
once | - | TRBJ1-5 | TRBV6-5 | CASRETLSIHQPQHF | TGTGCCAGCAGGGAGACTTTGAGTATCCATCAGCCCCAGCATTTT
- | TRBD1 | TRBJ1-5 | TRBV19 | CASSPDRGQDQPQHF | TGTGCCAGTAGTCCTGACAGGGGGCAGGATCAGCCCCAGCATTTT
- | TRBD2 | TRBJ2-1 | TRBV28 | CASSSVYPSPGLAGDNEQFF | TGTGCCAGCAGTTCAGTCTACCCTTCTCCGGGACTAGCGGGAGACAATGAGCAGTTCTTC
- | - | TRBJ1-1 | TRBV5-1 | CASSSGGNRNTEAFF | TGCGCCAGCAGCTCGGGGGGGAATCGGAACACTGAAGCTTTCTTT
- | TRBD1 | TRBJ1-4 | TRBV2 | CASSLPPGQVFEKLFF | TGTGCCAGCAGTCTCCCCCCGGGACAGGTATTTGAAAAACTGTTTTTT
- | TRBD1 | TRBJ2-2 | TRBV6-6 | CASGDRGQGTGELFF | TGTGCCAGCGGTGACAGGGGGCAGGGCACCGGGGAGCTGTTTTTT
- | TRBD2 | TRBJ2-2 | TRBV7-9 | CASRPWTSGTFAGELFF | TGTGCCAGCAGACCTTGGACTAGCGGGACTTTCGCCGGGGAGCTGTTTTTT
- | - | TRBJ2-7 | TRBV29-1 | CSVERGFHEQYF | TGCAGCGTTGAAAGAGGGTTCCACGAGCAGTACTTC
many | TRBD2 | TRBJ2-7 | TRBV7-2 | CASSLGSGLGPSDEQYF | TGTGCCAGCAGCCTAGGTTCGGGACTAGGGCCCTCCGACGAGCAGTACTTC
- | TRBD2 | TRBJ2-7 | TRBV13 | CASSSGLAGTYEQYF | TGTGCCAGCAGCTCGGGACTAGCGGGGACCTACGAGCAGTACTTC
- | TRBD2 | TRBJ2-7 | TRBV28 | CASSGWRGLAVQADQHSYEQYF | TGTGCCAGCAGTGGATGGAGGGGACTAGCTGTACAGGCGGACCAGCATTCCTACGAGCAGTACTTC